The 5 T cell receptor beta chains below come from one sample, sequenced in a study of CD8 T cells in ankylosing spondylitis (dated by TCRdb to between 2016 and 2019). On the study overall, not on this receptor specifically: Blood from ankylosing spondylitis patients appeared to be characterized by a TCR beta motif composed of roughly eight highly homologous amino acid variants.

Library preparation was by 5' RACE. Sequencing was performed on an Illumina HiSeq 2500. TCRdb reprocessing: public reads trimmed at Q25 with fastp, clones called with MiXCR, in-frame beta chains kept. Rows with a matching CDR3 protein are joined into one entry that keeps the most common DNA and genes. The sample data list about 220,000 distinct CDR3 sequences, and about 7% of these were observed just once. The biggest ten clones account for 13% to 15% of the sample. Their target antigens are unknown. Sequencing was carried out using blood, either unsorted or a sorted T cell fraction (not recorded which). These receptors were collected from a male donor with ankylosing spondylitis.

The sample holds a few counts of this clonotype. The genes are TRBV21-1 and TRBJ2-7; the table's D gene call, TRBD2, was not cross checked with the DNA. TRBV21-1 corresponds to a pseudogene. This CDR3 spans 18 amino acids. The CDR3 loop is CASSQPGLAGGSPYEQYF. CDR3 sequence (DNA): TGTGCCAGCAGCCAGCCGGGACTAGCGGGAGGGTCCCCCTACGAGCAGTACTTC.

This clonotype was recorded a few times. The chain uses TRBV6-5 and TRBJ2-1; D gene uncertain. The CDR3 sequence is 15 residues long. Trimming shortened V by 2 bases and J by 7 bases, and 15 bases separated the two germline ends. Germline CDR1 is MNHEY and CDR2 is SVGAGI. CDR3 loop: CASSYRPPGYNEQFF. CDR3 in DNA: TGTGCCAGCAGTTACCGTCCTCCTGGGTATAATGAGCAGTTCTTC.

In this sample, this clonotype turned up many times. The chain carries TRBV12-3 or TRBV12-4 and TRBJ1-2; unclear D gene. The CDR3 runs 13 residues. Deletions cut 8 bases from V and 0 bases from J, with 10 bases between. The CDR3 here is CASFRTSNYGYTF. The CDR3 nucleotides read TGTGCCAGCTTTAGGACGTCTAACTATGGCTACACCTTC.

Ten or more counts support this clonotype. The CDR3 DNA follows: TGCGCCAGCAGTTGGGGGGCTTTTGATGGCTACACCTTC. This sequence encodes CASSWGAFDGYTF. This chain uses TRBV5-1 with TRBJ1-2, with D possibly TRBD1 on 6 matching bases. The CDR3 runs 13 residues. V gave up 5 bases and J gave up 6 bases, with 14 bases separating them. The V gene's germline CDR1 is SGHRS and CDR2 YFSETQ.

This clonotype was counted a few times. Here the CDR3 DNA reads TGCGCCAGCAGTTTTTCCGCCGATTACGAGCAGTACTTC. Residues: CASSFSADYEQYF. The genes are TRBV5-1 and TRBJ2-7; D is undetermined. The CDR3 sequence is 13 residues long. V dropped 5 bases and J dropped 4 bases, with 13 bases sitting between them. Germline values: CDR1 SGHRS, CDR2 YFSETQ.